The 16 T cell receptor beta chains listed next were all sequenced from one sample in a study of early T cells in non-severe SARS-CoV-2 infection. TCRdb recomputed calls from the 5' RACE reads with MiXCR, one row per CDR3 protein. The sample lists about 50,000 distinct CDR3 sequences, 6.2% occurring once. This material consisted of whole blood, taken at baseline. Receptors originate from an adult who was a healthcare worker with PCR-confirmed SARS-CoV-2 infection or an uninfected control (not recorded which).

The V gene is TRBV10-2, the J gene TRBJ2-5, with 7 bases matching TRBD1. CDR3 size: 13 residues. The V gene's germline CDR1 is WSHSY and CDR2 SAAADI. After removal of 6 bases from V and 1 base from J, the junction contained 2 bases not matched to a gene. In nucleotides, the CDR3 is TGCGCCAGCAGCCGGGACAGCCAAGAGACCCAGTACTTC. Encoded protein: CASSRDSQETQYF.

This clonotype was seen repeatedly, ten times or more. This chain links TRBV19 with TRBJ1-1; D gene unclear. Germline V CDR1 and CDR2: LNHDA, SQIVND (reference sequence). This CDR3 has 15 amino acids. V lost 3 bases and J 0 bases, leaving 11 bases between the germline ends. This chain's CDR3 is CASSISTKVNTEAFF. DNA of the CDR3: TGTGCCAGTAGTATCTCTACCAAGGTGAACACTGAAGCTTTCTTT. The variable domain in full, with the rest retrieved from reference TRBV19 and TRBJ1-1, is DGGITQSPKYLFRKEGQNVTLSCEQNLNHDAMYWYRQDPGQGLRLIYYSQIVNDFQKGDIAEGYSVSREKKESFPLTVTSAQKNPTAFYLCASSISTKVNTEAFFGQGTRLTVV.

The table lists this clonotype with a few counts. J is TRBJ2-7 and V is TRBV12-3 or TRBV12-4; TRBD1 might be the D (6 bases). V lost 5 bases, J lost 4 bases, and 9 bases lay in between. The CDR3 is 12 residues long. This chain's CDR3 is CASSPRGYEQYF. CDR3 nucleotides: TGTGCCAGCAGTCCCAGGGGTTACGAGCAGTACTTC.

This clonotype came up many times. In nucleotides, the CDR3 is TGTGCCAGCAGGGGGGCGGCGGGAGCAGGCACAGATACGCAGTATTTT. It yields the protein CASRGAAGAGTDTQYF. This chain joins TRBV6-1 and TRBJ2-3; D might be TRBD2 (7 bases). V lost 6 bases and J lost 1, with 17 bases in between. CDR1 is MNHNS, CDR2 SASEGT, per germline. This CDR3 comprises 16 residues.

This clonotype was observed many times. The DNA of the CDR3 is TGTGCCAGCAGTATCGGGACTAGGAGTGCTGAGCAGTTCTTC. It specifies CASSIGTRSAEQFF. V and J are TRBV9 and TRBJ2-1; TRBD2 matches 8 bases. The CDR3 runs to 14 residues. V gave up 5 bases and J gave up 9 bases; unmatched junction bases: 10. Germline V gives CDR1 SGDLS, CDR2 YYNGEE.

Of note for this clonotype: One base away lies a much larger clone, so this may be a sequencing read error. V is TRBV15 and J is TRBJ2-1, with D possibly matching TRBD2 (6 bases). The CDR3 consists of 15 residues. The V gene's germline CDR1 is LNHNV and CDR2 YYDKDF (reference sequence). The DNA for the CDR3 is TGTGTCACCAGCAGATCCGGGAGCTCCTACAATGAGCAGTTCTTC. Encoded protein: CVTSRSGSSYNEQFF.

This rearrangement joins TRBV4-1 to TRBJ1-1; D perhaps matches TRBD1 (6 bases). V shed 8 bases and J shed 10 bases, with 17 bases lying between them. The germline V gene has CDR1 MGHRA and CDR2 YSYEKL. This CDR3 comprises 12 residues. CDR3 in amino acids: CASQGGLTGAFF. For the CDR3, the DNA is TGCGCCAGCCAAGGGGGGCTAACGGGAGCTTTCTTT.

This clonotype was counted ten times or more. The chain employs TRBV6-2 or TRBV6-3 and TRBJ2-1, with 8 bases identical to TRBD2. The CDR3 covers 14 residues. The J segment lost 6 bases and the V segment lost 6 bases, leaving 7 bases of the junction unmatched. Per germline, CDR1 MNHEY and CDR2 SVGEGT. CDR3 DNA: TGTGCCAGCAGCCGCGGGACTAGGCCCAATGAGCAGTTCTTC. This translates into CASSRGTRPNEQFF.

The table lists this clonotype with a few counts. The chain has TRBV7-2 and TRBJ1-1; the match to TRBD1 covers 8 bases. The CDR3 is 13 amino acids. CDR1 SGHTA and CDR2 FQGNSA come from the germline V gene. Trimming removed 5 bases from V and 4 bases from J; junction bases left unmatched: 3. CDR3 in amino acids: CASSTQGGTEAFF. CDR3 nucleotide sequence: TGTGCCAGCAGCACACAGGGGGGCACTGAAGCTTTCTTT.

This clonotype came up a few times. The chain employs TRBV29-1 and TRBJ2-7; 9 nucleotides align to TRBD1. Germline values: CDR1 SQVTM, CDR2 ANQGSEA. The CDR3 is 13 residues long. With V trimmed by 3 bases and J by 3 bases, 3 bases remained unmatched. This chain's CDR3 is CSVEGQGHYEQYF. DNA of the CDR3: TGCAGCGTTGAGGGACAGGGACACTACGAGCAGTACTTC.

V gene TRBV10-1 combines with J gene TRBJ2-3, with D tentatively TRBD1 (5 bases). In germline, CDR1 is WNHNN, CDR2 SYGVQD (reference sequence). Trimming left V 4 bases short and J 6 bases short, with 11 bases between. The CDR3 consists of 13 residues. CDR3 sequence: CASSGLGRDTQYF. The CDR3 DNA follows: TGCGCCAGCAGTGGCCTGGGGCGGGATACGCAGTATTTT.

The chain has TRBV7-2 and TRBJ1-1; D not resolved. The germline V gene encodes CDR1 SGHTA and CDR2 FQGNSA. This CDR3 is 14 amino acids long. Trimming removed 3 bases at V and 0 bases at J, with 8 bases between. This CDR3 is CASSLSTVNTEAFF. The DNA for the CDR3 is TGTGCCAGCAGCTTGTCGACGGTGAACACTGAAGCTTTCTTT.

This clonotype has ten or more counts. The V and J genes are TRBV7-9 and TRBJ1-2; TRBD1 agrees at 8 bases. This CDR3 contains 15 residues. Germline V lookup: CDR1 SEHNR, CDR2 FQNEAQ (reference sequence). V shed 5 bases and J 2 bases; nucleotides not matched to a gene: 7. The CDR3 nucleotides read TGTGCCAGCAGCCCGGGGGACAGGAGAAACTATGGCTACACCTTC. Translating it yields CASSPGDRRNYGYTF.

V and J are TRBV20-1 and TRBJ2-7; 7 bases agree with TRBD2. There are 15 residues in the CDR3. Trimming took 2 bases from V and 3 from J; bases not matched to a gene: 10. Germline V gene lookup returns CDR1 DFQATT and CDR2 SNEGSKA (reference sequence). This chain's CDR3 is CSARSLAARHYEQYF. The CDR3, as DNA: TGCAGTGCTAGAAGCCTAGCGGCCCGCCACTACGAGCAGTACTTC.

Concerning this clonotype: Germline and junction disagree at one end, which may indicate a read error. V and J are TRBV15 and TRBJ1-1, with TRBD1 matching over 8 bases. Germline CDR1 and CDR2: LNHNV and YYDKDF (reference sequence). This CDR3 contains 15 residues. In DNA form, the CDR3 reads TGTGCCACCAGCAAGGGGGACAGGATCGAGACTGGAGCTTTCTTT. Translated: CATSKGDRIETGAFF.

This clonotype was observed at least ten times. The gene calls are TRBV10-3 and TRBJ1-4, with D unresolved. The CDR3 consists of 13 residues. Trimming pared 3 bases from V and 5 bases from J, leaving 7 bases between. Germline V gives CDR1 ENHRY, CDR2 SYGVKD. CDR3: CAISERRNEKLFF. CDR3 nucleotides: TGTGCCATCAGTGAAAGAAGAAATGAAAAACTGTTTTTT.